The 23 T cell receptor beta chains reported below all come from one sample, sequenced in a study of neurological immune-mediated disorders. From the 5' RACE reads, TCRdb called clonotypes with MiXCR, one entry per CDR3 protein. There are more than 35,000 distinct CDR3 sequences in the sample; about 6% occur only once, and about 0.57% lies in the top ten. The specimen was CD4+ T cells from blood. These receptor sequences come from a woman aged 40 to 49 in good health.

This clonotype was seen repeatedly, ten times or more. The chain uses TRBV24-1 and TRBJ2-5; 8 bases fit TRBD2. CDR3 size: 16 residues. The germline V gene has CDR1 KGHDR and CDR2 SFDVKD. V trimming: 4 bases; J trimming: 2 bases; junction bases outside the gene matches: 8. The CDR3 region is CATSDPGRGNQETQYF. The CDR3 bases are TGTGCCACCAGTGACCCCGGGAGGGGCAATCAAGAGACCCAGTACTTC.

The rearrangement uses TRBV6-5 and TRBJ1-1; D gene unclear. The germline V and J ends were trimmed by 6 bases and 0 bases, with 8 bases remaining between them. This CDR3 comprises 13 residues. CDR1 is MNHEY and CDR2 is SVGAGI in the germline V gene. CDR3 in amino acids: CASRRKMNTEAFF. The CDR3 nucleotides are TGTGCCAGCAGACGGAAGATGAACACTGAAGCTTTCTTT.

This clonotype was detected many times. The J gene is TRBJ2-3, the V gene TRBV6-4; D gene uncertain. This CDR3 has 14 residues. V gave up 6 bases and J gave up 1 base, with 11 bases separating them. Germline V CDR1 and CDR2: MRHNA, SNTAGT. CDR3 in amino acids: CASSLDRRTDTQYF. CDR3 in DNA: TGTGCCAGCAGCCTCGACCGACGCACAGATACGCAGTATTTT.

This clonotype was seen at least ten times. Here the CDR3 reads CASSLTGQGGEKLFF. The CDR3 coding sequence is TGCGCCAGCAGCCTGACGGGACAGGGAGGTGAAAAACTGTTTTTT. This rearrangement joins TRBV5-1 to TRBJ1-4; 9 bases agree with TRBD1. J was trimmed by 7 bases and V by 4 bases; bases with no gene match: 8. Germline V gene sequence: CDR1 SGHRS, CDR2 YFSETQ. The CDR3 totals 15 residues.

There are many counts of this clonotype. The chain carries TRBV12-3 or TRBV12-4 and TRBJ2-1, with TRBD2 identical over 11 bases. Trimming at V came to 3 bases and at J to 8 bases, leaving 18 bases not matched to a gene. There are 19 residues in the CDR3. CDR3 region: CASSFLLLAGGYSGDEQFF. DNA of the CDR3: TGTGCCAGCAGTTTCCTACTCCTAGCGGGAGGTTATAGTGGCGATGAGCAGTTCTTC.

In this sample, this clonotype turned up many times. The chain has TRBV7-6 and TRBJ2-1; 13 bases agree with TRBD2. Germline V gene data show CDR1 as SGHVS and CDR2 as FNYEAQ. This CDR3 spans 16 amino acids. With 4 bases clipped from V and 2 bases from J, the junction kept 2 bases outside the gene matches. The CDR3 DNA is TGTGCCAGCAGCTCACTAGCGGGAGGGCCCTACAATGAGCAGTTCTTC. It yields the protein CASSSLAGGPYNEQFF.

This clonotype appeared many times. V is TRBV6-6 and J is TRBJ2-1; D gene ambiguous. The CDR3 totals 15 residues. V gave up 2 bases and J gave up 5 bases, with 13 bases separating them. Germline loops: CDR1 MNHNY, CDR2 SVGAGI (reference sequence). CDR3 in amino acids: CASSYNPRLNNEQFF. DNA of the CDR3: TGTGCCAGCAGTTACAATCCCCGACTTAACAATGAGCAGTTCTTC.

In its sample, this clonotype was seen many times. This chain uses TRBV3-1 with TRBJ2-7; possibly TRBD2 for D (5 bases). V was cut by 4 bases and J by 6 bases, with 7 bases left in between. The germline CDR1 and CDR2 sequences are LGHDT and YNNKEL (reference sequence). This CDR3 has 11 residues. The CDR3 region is CASSRSGEQYF. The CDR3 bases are TGTGCCAGCAGCCGCAGCGGCGAGCAGTACTTC.

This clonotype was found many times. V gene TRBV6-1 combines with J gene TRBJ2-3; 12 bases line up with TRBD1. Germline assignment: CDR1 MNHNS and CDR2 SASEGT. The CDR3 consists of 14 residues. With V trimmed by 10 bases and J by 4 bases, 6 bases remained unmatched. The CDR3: CATRDRGLADTQYF. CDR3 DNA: TGTGCCACCCGGGACAGGGGGCTCGCAGATACGCAGTATTTT.

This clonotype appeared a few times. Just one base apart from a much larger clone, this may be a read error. The CDR3 DNA reads TGCAGTCCCGTTGCGGGAGTATACCACGAGCAGTACTTC. It is translated as CSPVAGVYHEQYF. The rearrangement joins TRBV20-1 to TRBJ2-7, with 7 bases that match TRBD2. Per the germline V gene, CDR1 is DFQATT and CDR2 is SNEGSKA (reference sequence). The CDR3 totals 13 residues. V lost 8 bases and J lost 5; bases outside the gene matches: 12.

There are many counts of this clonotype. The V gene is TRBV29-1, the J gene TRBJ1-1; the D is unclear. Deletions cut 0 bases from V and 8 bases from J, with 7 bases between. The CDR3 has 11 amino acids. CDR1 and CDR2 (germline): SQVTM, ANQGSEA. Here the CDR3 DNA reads TGCAGCGTTGAAGATCTCAAGGAAGCTTTCTTT. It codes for CSVEDLKEAFF.

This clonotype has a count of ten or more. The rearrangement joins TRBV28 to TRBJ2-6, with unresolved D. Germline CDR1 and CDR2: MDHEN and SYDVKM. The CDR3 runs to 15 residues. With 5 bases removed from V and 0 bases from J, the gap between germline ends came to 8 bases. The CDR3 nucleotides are TGTGCCAGCAGTCCCGAGAGCTCTGGGGCCAACGTCCTGACTTTC. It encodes CASSPESSGANVLTF. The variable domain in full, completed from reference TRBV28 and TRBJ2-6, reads DVKVTQSSRYLVKRTGEKVFLECVQDMDHENMFWYRQDPGLGLRLIYFSYDVKMKEKGDIPEGYSVSREKKERFSLILESASTNQTSMYLCASSPESSGANVLTFGAGSRLTVL.

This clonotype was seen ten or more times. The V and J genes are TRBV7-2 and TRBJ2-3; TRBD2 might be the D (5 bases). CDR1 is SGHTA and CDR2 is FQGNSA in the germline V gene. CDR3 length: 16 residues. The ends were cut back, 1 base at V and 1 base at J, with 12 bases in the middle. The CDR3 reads CASSLVAGDGTDTQYF. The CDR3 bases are TGTGCCAGCAGCTTAGTGGCCGGGGATGGCACAGATACGCAGTATTTT.

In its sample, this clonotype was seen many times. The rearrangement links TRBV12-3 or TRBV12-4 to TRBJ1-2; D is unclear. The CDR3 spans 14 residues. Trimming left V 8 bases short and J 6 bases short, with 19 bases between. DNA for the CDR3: TGTGCCAGCGGGCCCTCGACCTCTTCTAATGGCTACACCTTC. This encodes CASGPSTSSNGYTF.

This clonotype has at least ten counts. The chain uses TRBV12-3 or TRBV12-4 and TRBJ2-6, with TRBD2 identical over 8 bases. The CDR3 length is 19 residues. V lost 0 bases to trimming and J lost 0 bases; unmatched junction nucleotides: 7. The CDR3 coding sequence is TGTGCCAGCAGTTTAGCAGTTAGCGGGACTCGCTCTGGGGCCAACGTCCTGACTTTC. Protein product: CASSLAVSGTRSGANVLTF.

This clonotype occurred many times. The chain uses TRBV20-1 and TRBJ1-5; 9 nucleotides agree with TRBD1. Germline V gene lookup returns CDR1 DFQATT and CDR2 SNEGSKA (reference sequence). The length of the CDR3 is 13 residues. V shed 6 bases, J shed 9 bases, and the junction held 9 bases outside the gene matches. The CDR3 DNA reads TGCAGTGCGCCCGACAGGGGGAAGGGGCCCCAGCATTTT. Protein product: CSAPDRGKGPQHF.

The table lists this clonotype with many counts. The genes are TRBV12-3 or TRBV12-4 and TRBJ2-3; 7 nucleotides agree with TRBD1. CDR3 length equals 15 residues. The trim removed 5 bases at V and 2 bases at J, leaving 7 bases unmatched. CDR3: CASSPSGQNTDTQYF. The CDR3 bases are TGTGCCAGCAGTCCCTCGGGACAGAACACAGATACGCAGTATTTT.

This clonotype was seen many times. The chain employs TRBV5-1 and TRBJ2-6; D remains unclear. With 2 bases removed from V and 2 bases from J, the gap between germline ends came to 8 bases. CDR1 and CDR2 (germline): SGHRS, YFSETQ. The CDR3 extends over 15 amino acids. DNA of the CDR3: TGCGCCAGCAGCTTTTCAGGAGCTGGGGCCAACGTCCTGACTTTC. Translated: CASSFSGAGANVLTF.

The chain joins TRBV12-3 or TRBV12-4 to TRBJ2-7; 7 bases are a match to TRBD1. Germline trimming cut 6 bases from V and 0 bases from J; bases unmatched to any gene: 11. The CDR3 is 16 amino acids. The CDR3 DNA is TGTGCCAGCAGCCCTCGCTTGTCAGGGGGCTCCTACGAGCAGTACTTC. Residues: CASSPRLSGGSYEQYF.

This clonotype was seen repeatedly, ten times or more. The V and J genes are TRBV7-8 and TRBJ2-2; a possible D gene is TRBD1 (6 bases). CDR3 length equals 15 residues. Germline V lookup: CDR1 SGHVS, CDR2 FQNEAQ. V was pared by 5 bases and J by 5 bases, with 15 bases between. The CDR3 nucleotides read TGTGCCAGCAGCATCCGGGACACCTCTACCGGGGAGCTGTTTTTT. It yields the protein CASSIRDTSTGELFF.

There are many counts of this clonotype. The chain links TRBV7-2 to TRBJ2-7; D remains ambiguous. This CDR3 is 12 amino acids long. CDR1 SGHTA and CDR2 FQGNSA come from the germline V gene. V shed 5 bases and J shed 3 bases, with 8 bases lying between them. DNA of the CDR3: TGTGCCAGCAGCCCCATCTACTACGAGCAGTACTTC. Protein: CASSPIYYEQYF.

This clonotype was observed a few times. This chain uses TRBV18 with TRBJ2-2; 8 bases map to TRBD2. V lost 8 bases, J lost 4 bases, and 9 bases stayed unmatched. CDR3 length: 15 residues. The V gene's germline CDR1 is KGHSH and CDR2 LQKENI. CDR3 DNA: TGTGCCAGCAACAGCGGGAGTCTCGGCACCGGGGAGCTGTTTTTT. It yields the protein CASNSGSLGTGELFF.

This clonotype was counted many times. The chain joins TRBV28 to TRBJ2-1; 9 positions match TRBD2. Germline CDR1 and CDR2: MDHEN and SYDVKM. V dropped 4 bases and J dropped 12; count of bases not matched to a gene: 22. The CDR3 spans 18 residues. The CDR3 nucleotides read TGTGCCAGCAGTTCCCGTCGCCCGACTAGCGGCCCTACAATGAGGCAGTTCTTC. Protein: CASSSRRPTSGPTMRQFF.